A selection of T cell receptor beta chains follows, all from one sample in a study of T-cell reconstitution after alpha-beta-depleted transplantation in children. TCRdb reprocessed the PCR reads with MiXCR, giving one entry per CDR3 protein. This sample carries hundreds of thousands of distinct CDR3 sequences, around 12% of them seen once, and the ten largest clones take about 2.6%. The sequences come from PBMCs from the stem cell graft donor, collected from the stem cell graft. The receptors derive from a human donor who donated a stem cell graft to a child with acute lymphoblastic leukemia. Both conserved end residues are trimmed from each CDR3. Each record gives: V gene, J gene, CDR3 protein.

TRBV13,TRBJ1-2,ASSLKGELVGYT
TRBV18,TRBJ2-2,ASSPALEVGELF
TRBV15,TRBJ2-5,ATSPRTSLGVGQY
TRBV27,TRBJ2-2,ATTTSGVSGELF
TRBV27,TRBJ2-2,ASSLTTYTGELF
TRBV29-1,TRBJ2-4,SAKTSGLAKNIQY
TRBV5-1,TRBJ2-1,ASSLLGGSYNEQF
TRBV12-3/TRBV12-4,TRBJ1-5,ASSFQGIDNQPQH
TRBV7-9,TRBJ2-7,ASSLVVFRQDYEQY
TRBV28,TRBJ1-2,ASSSPSRAGPGYT
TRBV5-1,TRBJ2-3,ASSLALAGGTSTDTQY
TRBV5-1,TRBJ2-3,ASSFDRGRTDTQY
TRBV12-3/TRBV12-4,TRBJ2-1,ALGVSHNEQF
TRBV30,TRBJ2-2,AWSHGGNTGELF
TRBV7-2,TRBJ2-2,ASSLGLVSPNTGELF
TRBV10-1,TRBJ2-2,ASSRDSSNTGELF
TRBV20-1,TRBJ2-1,SALPGVRSYNEQF
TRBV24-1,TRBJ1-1,ATSDSGIRGYTEAF
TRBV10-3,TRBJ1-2,AIGDYGYT
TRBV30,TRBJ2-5,AWTRQTQETQY
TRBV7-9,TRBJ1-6,ASSRGRPRSYNSPLH
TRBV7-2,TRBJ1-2,ASSLSRRGGREGYT
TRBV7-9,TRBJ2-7,ASSLRGPVEQY
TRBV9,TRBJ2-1,ASSPPRGSLYNEQF
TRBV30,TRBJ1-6,AWSALGLSLH
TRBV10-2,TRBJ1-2,ASSERGPDHYGYT
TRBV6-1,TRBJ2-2,ASSDTGTGITGELF
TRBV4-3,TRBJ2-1,ASSHRVWDEQF
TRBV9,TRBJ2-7,ASSGQGPAYEQY
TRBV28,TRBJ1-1,AISLSGGRGTEAF
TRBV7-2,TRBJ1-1,ASSLMGAMGTEAF
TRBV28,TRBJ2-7,ASSLRGQGGYEQY
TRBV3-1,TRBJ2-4,ASSQTSGIAKNIQY
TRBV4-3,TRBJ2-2,ASSQGGLNTGELF
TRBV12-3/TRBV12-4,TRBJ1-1,ATPKEKTGRTEAF
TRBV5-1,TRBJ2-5,ASSWGQGRSETQY
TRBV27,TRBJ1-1,ASSPTGITEAF
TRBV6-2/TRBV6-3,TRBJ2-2,ASSSGFADTGELF
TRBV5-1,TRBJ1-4,ASSLGQAATNEKLF
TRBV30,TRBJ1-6,AWSVFTGDFGTSSYNSPLH
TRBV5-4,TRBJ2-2,ASSGGLARNTGELF
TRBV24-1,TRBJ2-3,ATSDFGGEADTQY
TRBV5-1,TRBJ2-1,ASARPDHINEQF
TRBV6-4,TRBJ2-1,ASTHTRLAGEL
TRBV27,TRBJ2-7,ASGQAGEPLEQY
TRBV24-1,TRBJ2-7,ATSDSKRTYPYEQY
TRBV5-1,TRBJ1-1,ASRLRVNTEAF
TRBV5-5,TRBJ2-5,ASSSSPGYTVMETQY
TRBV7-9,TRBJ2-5,ASSLGAGGIQETQY
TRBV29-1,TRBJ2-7,SVMTVKTYEQY
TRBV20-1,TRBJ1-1,SAMLAEGSNTEAF